This paragraph covers one T cell receptor beta chain sequence. Its target is unknown. The CDR3 spans 11 residues. Per the germline V gene, CDR1 is DFQATT and CDR2 is SNEGSKA (reference sequence). Trimming took 5 bases from V and 7 from J; bases not matched to a gene: 3. Profiled with immunoSEQ multiplex PCR; TCRdb holds only in-frame clones, not every one. The sample yields over 35,000 clones, nearly 90% seen once. The entry originates in a study of OX40 agonist ivuxolimab in advanced cancers. Study findings and constraints: Among expanded peripheral T cells, antigen specificity went undetermined. Clonal expansion from baseline to week 6 occurred in both CD4+ and CD8+ T cells.

Patients were ineligible given autoimmune disease history or systemic immunosuppression. The timepoints at which blood was sampled were baseline, cycle 4 day 1, and cycle 7 day 1. The source was CD4+ or CD8+ T cells sorted from blood, collected in a trial of the OX40 agonist ivuxolimab. The genes are TRBV20-1 and TRBJ1-2, with 8 bases lining up with TRBD1. This clonotype was obtained from an adult with an advanced solid tumor such as melanoma, head and neck, liver or kidney cancer. The CDR3, as DNA: TGCAGTGCTGCTCAGGGGGCTGGCTACACCTTC. Translating gives CSAAQGAGYTF.